This T cell receptor (beta chain) was obtained from a study of post-analysis software for immune sequencing data. About this clonotype: Its antigen is not identified.

Prepared libraries of TCR beta cDNA carried unique molecular identifiers. TCRdb recomputed calls from the PCR reads with MiXCR, one row per CDR3 protein. Among over 250,000 distinct CDR3 sequences listed, 35% to 40% were seen once. General study findings and limits: TRBV5-6, TRBV5-1 and TRBV20-1 were among four to six TRBV segments more frequent in patients than controls.

CDR1 and CDR2 (germline): SGHAT, FQNNGV. The CDR3 has 17 residues. The chain recombines TRBV11-2 with TRBJ2-5; D possibly corresponds to TRBD2 (8 bases). The tail of the sequence fits TRBJ2-7 better, so the J call may be wrong. Sequencing was done on a sample of blood. This sequence originates from a girl aged 10-17 years with multiple sclerosis. The CDR3 reads CASSPGRGQGTFYEQYF. CDR3 in DNA: TGTGCCAGCAGCCCCGGGAGGGGGCAGGGGACCTTTTACGAGCAGTACTTC.